The sequence of this T cell receptor (beta chain) was determined in a study of T-cell reconstitution after alpha-beta-depleted transplantation in children. A TCRbeta library incorporating unique molecular identifiers was prepared. TCRdb ran MiXCR on the PCR reads and lists one entry per CDR3 protein. The data contain about 580,000 distinct CDR3 sequences, 23% of them singletons. This clonotype showed up just a few times. Trimming at V came to 4 bases and at J to 9 bases, leaving 16 bases not matched to a gene. The CDR3 length is 16 residues. In germline, CDR1 is SGDLS, CDR2 YYNGEE. The chain carries TRBV9 and TRBJ2-1; 7 bases map to TRBD1. The material sequenced was PBMCs, mostly from graft donor cells, taken 360 days after TCRalphabeta/CD19-depleted stem cell transplant. The TCR sequence derives from a boy younger than two who had a stem cell transplant for acute myeloid leukemia, so the T cells may come from the graft donor. The CDR3 loop is CASSPSSTGLSVEQFF. For the CDR3, the DNA is TGTGCCAGCAGCCCCTCTTCGACAGGGCTCTCGGTTGAGCAGTTCTTC.